A selection of T cell receptor beta chains follows, all from one sample in a study of regulatory T cells in long-lasting Graves disease. TCRdb re-called the multiplex PCR reads through MiXCR, storing one row per CDR3 protein. The sample consists of some 560,000 distinct CDR3 sequences, approximately 16% of them appearing once. The sample also formed part of further work on T cells in Graves' hyperthyroidism and ophthalmopathy.

Sequences were derived from peripheral blood mononuclear cells (PBMCs), sampled at new diagnosis, from a patient treated with antithyroid drugs. The receptors stem from a woman aged 35-65 years with Graves disease. Each CDR3 is given with its conserved first and last residue. The D gene is left open where the match is weak. Expanded clones get a size class; other rows say once, few or many, or leave the size out.

d_call: NA; v_call: TRBV28; j_call: TRBJ2-5; clone_size: many; cdr3_nt: TGTGCCAGCAGCCAAGGAGGGAGGACGGGAGAGACCCAGTACTTC; cdr3_aa: CASSQGGRTGETQYF
d_call: TRBD1; v_call: TRBV2; j_call: TRBJ1-1; clone_size: NA; cdr3_nt: TGTGCCAGCAGTGATGAGGGGGCCACTGAAGCTTTCTTT; cdr3_aa: CASSDEGATEAFF
d_call: NA; v_call: TRBV2; j_call: TRBJ2-2; clone_size: NA; cdr3_nt: TGTGCCAGCAGTGAAGGGGGGATTGAGAACACCGGGGAGCTGTTTTTT; cdr3_aa: CASSEGGIENTGELFF
d_call: NA; v_call: TRBV2; j_call: TRBJ2-7; clone_size: many; cdr3_nt: TGTGCCAGCAGAGACACTTACGAGCAGTACTTC; cdr3_aa: CASRDTYEQYF
d_call: NA; v_call: TRBV9; j_call: TRBJ2-7; clone_size: few; cdr3_nt: TGTGCCAGCAGCGTACTGGGGTCACCCTACGAGCAGTACTTC; cdr3_aa: CASSVLGSPYEQYF
d_call: TRBD1; v_call: TRBV5-4; j_call: TRBJ1-6; clone_size: NA; cdr3_nt: TGTGCCAGCAGCTTGTTGGGACAGGGGTTGACTAATTCACCCCTCCACTTT; cdr3_aa: CASSLLGQGLTNSPLHF
d_call: NA; v_call: TRBV14; j_call: TRBJ2-2; clone_size: few; cdr3_nt: TGTGCCAGCAGCGCCCAGGGGTACACCGGGGAGCTGTTTTTT; cdr3_aa: CASSAQGYTGELFF
d_call: TRBD2; v_call: TRBV12-3/TRBV12-4; j_call: TRBJ2-3; clone_size: many; cdr3_nt: TGTGCCAGCAGTTTTGGGGTTAGGCGGGGGACGCAGTATTTT; cdr3_aa: CASSFGVRRGTQYF
d_call: NA; v_call: TRBV20-1; j_call: TRBJ2-5; clone_size: many; cdr3_nt: TGCAGTGCTTTGGGGCAGGCGGGGGAGACCCAGTACTTC; cdr3_aa: CSALGQAGETQYF
d_call: NA; v_call: TRBV19; j_call: TRBJ2-6; clone_size: few; cdr3_nt: TGTGCCAGTAGTATAGGCCCGGTGTACTCTGGGGCCAACGTCCTGACTTTC; cdr3_aa: CASSIGPVYSGANVLTF
d_call: TRBD2; v_call: TRBV12-3/TRBV12-4; j_call: TRBJ2-1; clone_size: many; cdr3_nt: TGTGCCAGCAGTTTCCCGCCGACTAGCGCTAGTGAGCAGTTCTTC; cdr3_aa: CASSFPPTSASEQFF
d_call: NA; v_call: TRBV2; j_call: TRBJ2-7; clone_size: few; cdr3_nt: TGTGCCAGCAGCCCGCCAGGAGGCAGAGTCTACGAGCAGTACTTC; cdr3_aa: CASSPPGGRVYEQYF
d_call: NA; v_call: TRBV6-5; j_call: TRBJ2-7; clone_size: NA; cdr3_nt: TGTGCCAGCAGTTACTGGGGGGGCACCATCTACGGGCAGTACTTC; cdr3_aa: CASSYWGGTIYGQYF
d_call: TRBD2; v_call: TRBV7-3; j_call: TRBJ2-7; clone_size: many; cdr3_nt: TGTGCCAGCAGCTTACCCGAAGCGGGGGGCTACGAGCAGTACTTC; cdr3_aa: CASSLPEAGGYEQYF
d_call: NA; v_call: TRBV6-2/TRBV6-3; j_call: TRBJ2-1; clone_size: few; cdr3_nt: TGTGCCAGCAGTTATACACCGTCTAGTTACAATGAGCAGTTCTTC; cdr3_aa: CASSYTPSSYNEQFF
d_call: NA; v_call: TRBV6-5; j_call: TRBJ2-7; clone_size: many; cdr3_nt: TGTGCCAGCAGTTACTCGAACAACCAGAGGGAGCAGTACTTC; cdr3_aa: CASSYSNNQREQYF
d_call: NA; v_call: TRBV6-5; j_call: TRBJ1-2; clone_size: NA; cdr3_nt: TGTGCCAGCAGTTACTCGGAGGGTTGGGGCTACACCTTC; cdr3_aa: CASSYSEGWGYTF